Here is one T cell receptor beta chain with its context. The sample comes from a study of blood T cell repertoires in COVID-19. Those who participated ranged in age from roughly 18 to 90 years and resided in approximately 23 US areas. TCRdb keeps only in-frame clones here, not all; method: immunoSEQ multiplex PCR. The table has about 480,000 clones, approximately 88% seen once. The V and J ends lost 4 bases and 12 bases, in that order; junction bases with no gene match: 8. Germline V lookup: CDR1 SGHTA, CDR2 FQGNSA. The CDR3 sequence is 14 residues long. This TCR was sampled from a woman in her forties who had recovered from COVID-19. This rearrangement joins TRBV7-2 to TRBJ1-6, with 8 nucleotides matching TRBD1. Specimen: PBMCs or T cells enriched from blood (not recorded which). CDR3 nucleotide sequence: TGTGCCAGCAGCTCCGGACAGGGAAGGGAACCCCTCCACTTT. This gives the protein CASSSGQGREPLHF.